One and the same sample provided the 27 T cell receptor beta chains below, sequenced in a study of human T cells and chemical hapten exposure (dated by TCRdb to about 2021). The time point label here, explained by the study, means: patch test 1, 2 weeks after DPC sensitization. The treatment or condition label, as the study defines it: therapeutic diphenylcyclopropenone sensitization with weekly scalp DPC. The library was generated by RACE. Sequencing used a NextSeq 500. In TCRdb, the public reads were trimmed at Q25 with fastp and aligned with MiXCR, with productive beta chains retained. Each CDR3 protein appears once, grouped with its most common genes and DNA. This sample gives around 110,000 distinct CDR3 sequences in total; about 12% of them show up just once. More than 1.3% of the sample belongs to the ten largest clones. The sample consisted of whole blood, taken in connection with sensitization to the hapten diphenylcyclopropenone (DPC). These receptors were collected from a woman aged 45-65 years with alopecia areata. Some clones in this sample may be carry-over from other donors' samples.

This clonotype was found a few times. The chain joins TRBV29-1 to TRBJ2-3; no reliable D call. The length of the CDR3 is 13 residues. CDR1 and CDR2 (germline): SQVTM, ANQGSEA. Trimming shortened V by 7 bases and J by 2 bases, and 13 bases separated the two germline ends. The CDR3 region is CSAAIPPTDTQYF. DNA for the CDR3: TGCAGCGCGGCCATACCGCCCACAGATACGCAGTATTTT.

Comment on this clonotype: The conserved final phenylalanine or tryptophan is absent from the CDR3, which likely points to a read error. V and J are TRBV12-3 or TRBV12-4 and TRBJ1-4; D gene ambiguous. The CDR3 is 16 residues long. Trimming shortened V by 7 bases and J by 7 bases, and 22 bases separated the two germline ends. DNA of the CDR3: TGTGCCAGCACCCGAGAACAGACAATCTGGCGTGAAAAACTGTTTTTG. Its translation: CASTREQTIWREKLFL.

The chain links TRBV28 to TRBJ2-3; TRBD1 matches at 11 bases. Unmatched junction bases numbered 3, after V lost 5 bases and J lost 2 bases. Germline V lookup: CDR1 MDHEN, CDR2 SYDVKM. This CDR3 is built from 15 residues. The CDR3 protein is CASSGTGGSTDTQYF. DNA for the CDR3: TGTGCCAGCAGTGGGACAGGGGGTTCCACAGATACGCAGTATTTT.

This clonotype was detected a few times. CDR3 sequence reads: CASSLDKDKSSYEQYF. Written as DNA, the CDR3 is TGTGCCAGCAGCTTAGATAAGGACAAAAGCTCCTACGAGCAGTACTTC. V is TRBV7-2 and J is TRBJ2-7; possible D gene TRBD1, 5 bases. CDR1 is SGHTA and CDR2 is FQGNSA in the germline V gene. V lost 1 base and J 0 bases, leaving 13 bases between the germline ends. The CDR3 loop spans 16 amino acids.

V is TRBV18 and J is TRBJ1-1; possible D gene TRBD1, 6 bases. This CDR3 has 15 amino acids. Germline values: CDR1 KGHSH, CDR2 LQKENI. Trimming cost V 1 base and J 3 bases, with 12 bases left between them. The CDR3 nucleotides read TGTGCCAGCTCACCACTACAGGGTTTGGACACTGAAGCTTTCTTT. It is translated as CASSPLQGLDTEAFF. Variable domain in full (rest from reference TRBV18 and TRBJ1-1): NAGVMQNPRHLVRRRGQEARLRCSPMKGHSHVYWYRQLPEEGLKFMVYLQKENIIDESGMPKERFSAEFPKEGPSILRIQQVVRGDSAAYFCASSPLQGLDTEAFFGQGTRLTVV.

This clonotype was observed many times. The V and J genes are TRBV18 and TRBJ2-7, with D maybe TRBD2 (5 bases). V was trimmed by 3 bases and J by 2 bases, leaving 11 bases between them. CDR1 KGHSH and CDR2 LQKENI come from the germline V gene. The CDR3 runs 14 residues. The DNA for the CDR3 is TGTGCCAGCTCACCGACGAGCGGCACCTACGAGCAGTACTTC. Translating it yields CASSPTSGTYEQYF.

This CDR3 reads CASSQARGVDTQYF. Here the CDR3 DNA reads TGTGCCAGCAGCCAAGCGCGGGGGGTAGATACGCAGTATTTT. The chain carries TRBV3-1 and TRBJ2-3, with 8 bases that match TRBD2. V was pared by 1 base and J by 5 bases, with 2 bases of the junction left unmatched. This CDR3 comprises 14 residues. The germline gives CDR1 LGHDT, CDR2 YNNKEL (reference sequence).

This clonotype has just a few counts. The rearrangement uses TRBV10-3 and TRBJ1-5, with D perhaps TRBD1 (5 bases). With 3 bases removed from V and 5 bases from J, the gap between germline ends came to 17 bases. The germline gives CDR1 ENHRY, CDR2 SYGVKD. The CDR3 loop spans 16 amino acids. The CDR3 spells CAISDPTGGRYQPQHF. The CDR3 bases are TGTGCCATCAGTGATCCGACGGGGGGGAGATATCAGCCCCAGCATTTT.

This clonotype was observed a handful of times. This chain links TRBV19 with TRBJ2-1; 7 positions match TRBD2. The CDR3 is 14 amino acids. V lost 5 bases and J lost 6; bases outside the gene matches: 7. CDR1 is LNHDA, CDR2 SQIVND, per germline (reference sequence). CDR3 sequence reads: CASSRREHSNEQFF. The CDR3 DNA reads TGTGCCAGTAGTCGGCGGGAGCATTCCAATGAGCAGTTCTTC.

The CDR3 is CAISDSGLPLNQPQHF. The CDR3 DNA reads TGTGCCATCAGTGACTCAGGGTTACCCCTCAATCAGCCCCAGCATTTT. The rearrangement uses TRBV10-3 and TRBJ1-5, with D possibly matching TRBD1 (5 bases). Germline CDR1 reads ENHRY; CDR2 reads SYGVKD. The CDR3 has 16 residues. V dropped 3 bases and J dropped 3 bases, with 15 bases sitting between them.

This clonotype was counted only a few times. The chain is built from TRBV12-3 or TRBV12-4 and TRBJ2-5; 7 bases align to TRBD1. The CDR3 loop spans 14 amino acids. After removal of 8 bases from V and 3 bases from J, the junction contained 9 bases not matched to a gene. CDR3 in DNA: TGTGCCAGCCGCCAGGACAGGACAAAAGAGACCCAGTACTTC. Protein sequence: CASRQDRTKETQYF.

This clonotype was detected only a few times. The chain has TRBV28 and TRBJ2-3; either TRBD1 or TRBD2 may fit D (5 bases each). CDR3 size: 16 residues. The germline V gene encodes CDR1 MDHEN and CDR2 SYDVKM. Trimming took 6 bases from V and 2 from J, leaving 18 bases between them. DNA for the CDR3: TGTGCCAGCAGGCTAACGGGGCTCGGACCCACAGATACGCAGTATTTT. The encoded protein is CASRLTGLGPTDTQYF.

This clonotype was seen more than once but under ten times. This chain uses TRBV18 with TRBJ1-5; D ambiguous. V lost 3 bases and J lost 7, with 19 bases in between. The CDR3 has 16 residues. The germline V gene encodes CDR1 KGHSH and CDR2 LQKENI. The CDR3 nucleotides read TGTGCCAGCTCACCTGCGCACAGCCGTCGAGACCAGCCCCAGCATTTT. Its protein product is CASSPAHSRRDQPQHF.

At least ten counts were recorded for this clonotype. This sequence joins TRBV2 and TRBJ1-1, with 7 bases that match TRBD1. V lost 4 bases and J lost 0; bases outside the gene matches: 2. The germline CDR1 and CDR2 sequences are SNHLY and FYNNEI. The CDR3 loop spans 14 amino acids. CDR3 sequence reads: CASSATGMNTEAFF. The CDR3 coding sequence is TGTGCCAGCAGTGCGACAGGGATGAACACTGAAGCTTTCTTT.

The sample holds many counts of this clonotype. The chain's CDR3 is CAISRDFSSTEQYF. The CDR3 DNA reads TGTGCCATCAGTAGGGACTTTTCCTCGACCGAGCAGTACTTC. The V call is TRBV10-3, the J call TRBJ2-7, with D perhaps matching TRBD2 (6 bases). Per the germline V gene, CDR1 is ENHRY and CDR2 is SYGVKD. V was pared by 5 bases and J by 6 bases, with 17 bases between. This CDR3 comprises 14 residues.

This clonotype has at least ten counts. The chain recombines TRBV20-1 with TRBJ1-5; possible D gene TRBD1, 6 bases. V lost 6 bases to trimming and J lost 6 bases, with 18 bases between them. The CDR3 consists of 14 residues. Germline V gene lookup returns CDR1 DFQATT and CDR2 SNEGSKA (reference sequence). CDR3 coding DNA: TGCAGTGCCCAAAAGAAAGGGGGGCCTCAGCCCCAGCATTTT. Translated: CSAQKKGGPQPQHF.

This clonotype was seen more than once but under ten times. The chain is built from TRBV18 and TRBJ1-1; D is undetermined. Germline assignment: CDR1 KGHSH and CDR2 LQKENI. This CDR3 contains 15 residues. Trimming took 0 bases from V and 2 from J, leaving 10 bases between them. The CDR3, as DNA: TGTGCCAGCTCACCACCAGGACGAATTAACACTGAAGCTTTCTTT. It codes for CASSPPGRINTEAFF.

This clonotype was detected ten times or more. The V and J genes are TRBV4-2 and TRBJ2-3; 9 bases are a match to TRBD2. Looked up from germline, CDR1 is LGHNA and CDR2 is YNFKEQ. V trimming: 0 bases; J trimming: 0 bases; junction bases outside the gene matches: 1. The CDR3 runs to 16 residues. CDR3 residues: CASSQELAGSTDTQYF. The CDR3 coding sequence is TGTGCCAGCAGCCAAGAACTAGCGGGCAGCACAGATACGCAGTATTTT.

The chain is built from TRBV5-1 and TRBJ2-1, with 10 bases aligning to TRBD2. CDR1 and CDR2 (germline): SGHRS, YFSETQ. The CDR3 is made up of 15 amino acids. V lost 5 bases to trimming and J lost 11 bases; unmatched junction nucleotides: 13. The CDR3 reads CASRENAGTSDKQFF. In DNA form, the CDR3 reads TGCGCCAGCAGGGAGAACGCCGGGACTAGCGACAAGCAGTTCTTC.

This clonotype has at least ten counts. CDR3 coding DNA: TGTGCCAGCAGCTTCCGACAGCTGAACACTGAAGCTTTCTTT. The encoded protein is CASSFRQLNTEAFF. This chain uses TRBV5-5 with TRBJ1-1; D is perhaps TRBD1 (5 bases). Deletions cut 2 bases from V and 0 bases from J, with 8 bases between. The CDR3 has 14 residues. Germline V gene lookup returns CDR1 SGHKS and CDR2 YYEKEE (reference sequence).

This clonotype was counted at least ten times. The chain couples TRBV5-1 to TRBJ1-4; D unresolved. The CDR3 spans 14 residues. The germline CDR1 and CDR2 sequences are SGHRS and YFSETQ. Deletions cut 3 bases from V and 7 bases from J, with 13 bases between. Here the CDR3 reads CASSWQERGEKLFF. DNA of the CDR3: TGCGCCAGCAGCTGGCAGGAGAGAGGTGAAAAACTGTTTTTT.

This clonotype showed up many times. The J gene is TRBJ1-2, the V gene TRBV20-1; D might be TRBD1 (6 bases). This CDR3 is built from 11 residues. Germline loops: CDR1 DFQATT, CDR2 SNEGSKA (reference sequence). The germline V and J ends were trimmed by 6 bases and 7 bases, with 12 bases remaining between them. CDR3 in amino acids: CSAQGYSGYTF. CDR3 bases: TGCAGTGCCCAGGGGTACAGTGGCTACACCTTC.

In this sample, this clonotype turned up a few times. The chain carries TRBV10-3 and TRBJ2-5; TRBD1 agrees at 8 bases. Germline CDR1 ENHRY, CDR2 SYGVKD. The ends lost 3 bases at V and 5 bases at J; junction bases unmatched: 14. The length of the CDR3 is 17 residues. The CDR3 nucleotides read TGTGCCATCAGTGACACAGCGCAGGGGGCTTACAGGGAGACCCAGTACTTC. Its translation: CAISDTAQGAYRETQYF.

This clonotype was counted between two and nine times. The chain carries TRBV20-1 and TRBJ1-6; D is unclear. The V gene's germline CDR1 is DFQATT and CDR2 SNEGSKA (reference sequence). This CDR3 region has 12 residues. Between the trimmed V and J ends, which lost 0 bases and 6 bases, there was a span of 3 bases. The CDR3 DNA follows: TGCAGTGCTAGAGAGGGTAATTCACCCCTCCACTTT. This translates into CSAREGNSPLHF.

This clonotype has at least ten counts. J is TRBJ2-3 and V is TRBV2; possibly TRBD2 for D (5 bases). The V end lost 5 bases, the J end lost 6 bases, and 24 bases lay between the germline ends. CDR3 length: 17 amino acids. CDR1 is SNHLY and CDR2 is FYNNEI in the germline V gene. CDR3 DNA: TGTGCCAGCAGTCCCCCCGTGGTGAGCCGGAGGACCGATACGCAGTATTTT. This sequence encodes CASSPPVVSRRTDTQYF. Full variable domain (missing parts from reference TRBV2 and TRBJ2-3): EPEVTQTPSHQVTQMGQEVILRCVPISNHLYFYWYRQILGQKVEFLVSFYNNEISEKSEIFDDQFSVERPDGSNFTLKIRSTKLEDSAMYFCASSPPVVSRRTDTQYFGPGTRLTVL.

The V gene is TRBV7-2, the J gene TRBJ2-5, with 10 positions matching TRBD1. The CDR3 has 13 residues. Germline CDR1 reads SGHTA; CDR2 reads FQGNSA. Losses at the gene ends were 6 bases for V and 4 bases for J; bases not matched to a gene: 2. The CDR3 is CASRRDRGETQYF. CDR3 sequence (DNA): TGTGCCAGCAGACGGGACAGGGGAGAGACCCAGTACTTC.

This clonotype has only a few counts. CDR3 protein: CASSLDFDEAFF. The DNA for the CDR3 is TGTGCCAGCAGCTTAGATTTCGATGAAGCTTTCTTT. This chain links TRBV11-2 with TRBJ1-1; no reliable D call. Germline V gene sequence: CDR1 SGHAT, CDR2 FQNNGV. CDR3 length: 12 residues. V was trimmed by 0 bases and J by 7 bases, leaving 6 bases between them.